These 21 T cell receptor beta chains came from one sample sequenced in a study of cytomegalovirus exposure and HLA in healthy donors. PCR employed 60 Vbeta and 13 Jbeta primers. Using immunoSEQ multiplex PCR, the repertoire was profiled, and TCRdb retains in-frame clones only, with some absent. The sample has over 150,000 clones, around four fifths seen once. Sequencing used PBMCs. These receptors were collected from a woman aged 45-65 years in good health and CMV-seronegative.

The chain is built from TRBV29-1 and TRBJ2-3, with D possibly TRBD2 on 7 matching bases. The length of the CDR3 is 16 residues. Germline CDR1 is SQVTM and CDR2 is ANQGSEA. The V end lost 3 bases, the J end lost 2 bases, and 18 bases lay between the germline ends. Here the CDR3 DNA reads TGCAGCGTTGAGGGGGGAGCGGGACAATACACAGATACGCAGTATTTT. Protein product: CSVEGGAGQYTDTQYF.

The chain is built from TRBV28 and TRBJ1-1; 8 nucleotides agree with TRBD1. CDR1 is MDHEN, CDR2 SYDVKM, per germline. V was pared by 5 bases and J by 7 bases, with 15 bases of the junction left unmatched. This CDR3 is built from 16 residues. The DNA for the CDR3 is TGTGCCAGCAGTCCCACTCGCTTTCGGACAGGGAATGAAGCTTTCTTT. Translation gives CASSPTRFRTGNEAFF.

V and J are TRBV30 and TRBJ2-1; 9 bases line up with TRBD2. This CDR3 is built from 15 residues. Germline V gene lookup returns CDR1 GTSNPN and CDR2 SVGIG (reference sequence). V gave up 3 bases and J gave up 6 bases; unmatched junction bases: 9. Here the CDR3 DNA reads TGTGCCTGGAGACGGTTAGCGGGAGCTGGCAATGAGCAGTTCTTC. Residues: CAWRRLAGAGNEQFF.

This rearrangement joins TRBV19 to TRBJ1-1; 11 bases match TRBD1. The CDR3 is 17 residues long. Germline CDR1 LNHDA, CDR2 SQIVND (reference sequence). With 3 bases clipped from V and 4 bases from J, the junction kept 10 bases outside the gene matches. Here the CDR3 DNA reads TGTGCCAGTAGTATCCGGGACAGGGGGTGGGTAGGCACTGAAGCTTTCTTT. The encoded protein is CASSIRDRGWVGTEAFF.

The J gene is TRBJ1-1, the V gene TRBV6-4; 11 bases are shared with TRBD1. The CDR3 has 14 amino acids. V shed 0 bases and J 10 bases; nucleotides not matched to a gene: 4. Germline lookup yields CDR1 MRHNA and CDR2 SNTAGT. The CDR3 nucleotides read TGTGCCAGCAGTGACTCAGGACAGGGGGCGAGAGCTTTCTTT. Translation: CASSDSGQGARAFF.

The CDR3 region is CASSSTIDTDTQYF. The CDR3 coding sequence is TGCGCCAGCAGCTCAACAATTGACACAGATACGCAGTATTTT. The chain links TRBV5-1 to TRBJ2-3; no firm D call. Germline CDR1 and CDR2: SGHRS and YFSETQ. The length of the CDR3 is 14 residues. Trimming pared 3 bases from V and 2 bases from J, leaving 10 bases between.

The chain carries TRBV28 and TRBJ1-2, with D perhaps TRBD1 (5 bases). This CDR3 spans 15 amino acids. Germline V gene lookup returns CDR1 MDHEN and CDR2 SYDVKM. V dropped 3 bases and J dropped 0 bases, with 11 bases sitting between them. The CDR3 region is CASSLAGPPNYGYTF. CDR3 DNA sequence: TGTGCCAGCAGTTTGGCAGGGCCACCTAACTATGGCTACACCTTC.

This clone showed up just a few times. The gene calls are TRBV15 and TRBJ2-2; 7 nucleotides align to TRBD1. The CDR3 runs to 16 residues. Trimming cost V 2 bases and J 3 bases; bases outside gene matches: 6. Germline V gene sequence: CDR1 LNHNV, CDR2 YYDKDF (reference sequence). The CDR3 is CATSRWDRQDTGELFF. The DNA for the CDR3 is TGTGCCACCAGCAGATGGGACAGACAAGACACCGGGGAGCTGTTTTTT.

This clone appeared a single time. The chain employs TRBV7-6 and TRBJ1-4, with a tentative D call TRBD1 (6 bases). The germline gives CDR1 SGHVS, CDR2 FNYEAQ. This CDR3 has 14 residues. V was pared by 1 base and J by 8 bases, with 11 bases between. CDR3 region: CASSLVQGNEKLFF. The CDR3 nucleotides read TGTGCCAGCAGCTTAGTACAGGGTAACGAAAAACTGTTTTTT.

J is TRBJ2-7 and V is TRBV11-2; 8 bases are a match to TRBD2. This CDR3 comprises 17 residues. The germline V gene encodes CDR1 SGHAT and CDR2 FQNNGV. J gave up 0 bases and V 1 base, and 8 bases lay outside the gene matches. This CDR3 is CASSLVWSGRASYEQYF. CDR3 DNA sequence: TGTGCCAGCAGCTTAGTGTGGTCCGGGAGGGCCTCCTACGAGCAGTACTTC. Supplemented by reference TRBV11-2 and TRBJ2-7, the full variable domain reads EAGVAQSPRYKIIEKRQSVAFWCNPISGHATLYWYQQILGQGPKLLIQFQNNGVVDDSQLPKDRFSAERLKGVDSTLKIQPAKLEDSAVYLCASSLVWSGRASYEQYFGPGTRLTVT.

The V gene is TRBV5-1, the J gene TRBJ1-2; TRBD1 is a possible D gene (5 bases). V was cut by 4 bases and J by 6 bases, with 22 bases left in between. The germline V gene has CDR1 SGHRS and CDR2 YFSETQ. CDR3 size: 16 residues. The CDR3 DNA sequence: TGCGCCAGCAGCGTTGGGGATCTACTGGCAGGGAATGGCTACACCTTC. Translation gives CASSVGDLLAGNGYTF.

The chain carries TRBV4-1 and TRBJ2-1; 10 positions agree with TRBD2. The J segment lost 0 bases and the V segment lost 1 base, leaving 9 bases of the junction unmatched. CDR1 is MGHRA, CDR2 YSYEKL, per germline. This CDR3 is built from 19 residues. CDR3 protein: CASSQGLAGFISSYNEQFF. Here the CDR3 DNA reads TGCGCCAGCAGCCAAGGACTAGCGGGTTTTATTAGCTCCTACAATGAGCAGTTCTTC.

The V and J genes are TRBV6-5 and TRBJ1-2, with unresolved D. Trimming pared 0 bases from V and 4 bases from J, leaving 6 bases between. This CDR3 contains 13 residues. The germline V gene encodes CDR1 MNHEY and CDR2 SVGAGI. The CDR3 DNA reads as TGTGCCAGCAGTTACTCAGGAGTCTATGGCTACACCTTC. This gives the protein CASSYSGVYGYTF.

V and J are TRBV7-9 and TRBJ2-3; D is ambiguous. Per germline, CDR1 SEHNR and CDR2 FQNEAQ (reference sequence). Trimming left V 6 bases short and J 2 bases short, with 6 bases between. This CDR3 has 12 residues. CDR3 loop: CASSPITDTQYF. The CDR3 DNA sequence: TGTGCCAGCAGTCCCATCACAGATACGCAGTATTTT.

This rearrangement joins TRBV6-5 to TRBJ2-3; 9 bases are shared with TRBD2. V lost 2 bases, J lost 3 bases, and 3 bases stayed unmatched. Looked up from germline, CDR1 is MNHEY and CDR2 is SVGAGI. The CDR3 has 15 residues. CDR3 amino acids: CASSYGAGGTDTQYF. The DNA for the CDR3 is TGTGCCAGCAGTTACGGGGCGGGAGGGACAGATACGCAGTATTTT.

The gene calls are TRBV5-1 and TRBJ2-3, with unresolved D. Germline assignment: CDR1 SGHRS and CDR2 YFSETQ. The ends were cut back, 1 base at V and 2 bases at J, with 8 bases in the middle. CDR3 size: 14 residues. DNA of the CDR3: TGCGCCAGCAGCTTGCAGTACCTCACAGATACGCAGTATTTT. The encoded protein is CASSLQYLTDTQYF.

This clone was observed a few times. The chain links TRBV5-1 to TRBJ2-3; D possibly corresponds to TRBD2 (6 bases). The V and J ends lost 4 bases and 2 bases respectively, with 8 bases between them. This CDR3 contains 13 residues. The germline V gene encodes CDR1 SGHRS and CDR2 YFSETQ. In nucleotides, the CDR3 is TGCGCCAGCAGCCGGAGGGCCACAGATACGCAGTATTTT. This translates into CASSRRATDTQYF. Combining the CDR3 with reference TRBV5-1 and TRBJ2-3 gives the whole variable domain KAGVTQTPRYLIKTRGQQVTLSCSPISGHRSVSWYQQTPGQGLQFLFEYFSETQRNKGNFPGRFSGRQFSNSRSEMNVSTLELGDSALYLCASSRRATDTQYFGPGTRLTVL.

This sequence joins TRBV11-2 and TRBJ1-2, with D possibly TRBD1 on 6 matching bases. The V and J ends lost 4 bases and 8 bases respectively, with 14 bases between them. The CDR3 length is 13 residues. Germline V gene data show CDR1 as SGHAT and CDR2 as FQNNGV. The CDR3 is CASSSETGRGYTF. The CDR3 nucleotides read TGTGCCAGCAGCTCCGAGACAGGTCGCGGCTACACCTTC.

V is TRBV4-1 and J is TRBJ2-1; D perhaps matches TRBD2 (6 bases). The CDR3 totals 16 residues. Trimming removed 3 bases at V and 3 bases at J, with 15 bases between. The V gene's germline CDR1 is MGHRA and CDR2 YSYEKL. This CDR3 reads CASSQLGLAIYNEQFF. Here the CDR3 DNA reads TGCGCCAGCAGCCAGCTGGGACTCGCAATCTACAATGAGCAGTTCTTC.

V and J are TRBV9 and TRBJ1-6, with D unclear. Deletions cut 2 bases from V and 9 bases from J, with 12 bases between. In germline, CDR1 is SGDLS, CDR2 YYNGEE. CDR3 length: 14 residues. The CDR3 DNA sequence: TGTGCCAGCAGCGTTAACAGCATTCTTTCACCCCTCCACTTT. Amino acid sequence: CASSVNSILSPLHF.

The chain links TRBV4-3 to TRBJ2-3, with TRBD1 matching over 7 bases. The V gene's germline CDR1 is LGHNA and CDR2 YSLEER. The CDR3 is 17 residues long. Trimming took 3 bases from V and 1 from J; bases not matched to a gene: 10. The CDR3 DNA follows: TGCGCCAGCAGCCAGAGTGTGGGACAGTCGGGCACAGATACGCAGTATTTT. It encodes CASSQSVGQSGTDTQYF.